The 21 T cell receptor beta chains in this list originate from one sample, sequenced in a study of blood T cell repertoires in COVID-19. Measured with immunoSEQ multiplex PCR; TCRdb has only the in-frame clones, and not every one. Here the sample spans some 180,000 clones, around 87% being singletons. Sequenced input: PBMCs or T cells enriched from blood (not recorded which). These receptors all stem from a woman aged 40 to 50 in a cohort exposed to, infected with or recovered from COVID-19 (not recorded which).

The chain combines TRBV18 with TRBJ1-4; D is undetermined. V lost 4 bases to trimming and J lost 2 bases, with 11 bases between them. Germline V CDR1 and CDR2: KGHSH, LQKENI. This CDR3 is built from 15 residues. CDR3 sequence (DNA): TGTGCCAGCTCACGCACTCTCGCGACTAATGAAAAACTGTTTTTT. Translated, it gives CASSRTLATNEKLFF.

The gene calls are TRBV5-5 and TRBJ2-7; TRBD1 aligns across 9 bases. The CDR3 runs to 15 residues. After removal of 0 bases from V and 2 bases from J, the junction contained 3 bases not matched to a gene. Germline V gene data show CDR1 as SGHKS and CDR2 as YYEKEE (reference sequence). This CDR3 reads CASSLAGTGPYEQYF. CDR3 DNA: TGTGCCAGCAGCTTGGCCGGGACAGGGCCCTACGAGCAGTACTTC.

V and J are TRBV20-1 and TRBJ1-2, with 8 bases that match TRBD1. The CDR3 has 14 residues. Looked up from germline, CDR1 is DFQATT and CDR2 is SNEGSKA (reference sequence). The trim removed 3 bases at V and 4 bases at J, leaving 7 bases unmatched. The CDR3 DNA sequence: TGCAGTGCTAGTGCCACCACAGGGGGCTATGGCTACACCTTC. Protein: CSASATTGGYGYTF.

The CDR3 is CASSFSGGRDTQYF. Here the CDR3 DNA reads TGTGCCAGCAGCTTTAGCGGGGGGAGGGATACGCAGTATTTT. The rearrangement joins TRBV7-9 to TRBJ2-3; the match to TRBD2 covers 10 bases. The germline V gene has CDR1 SEHNR and CDR2 FQNEAQ (reference sequence). There are 14 residues in the CDR3. V was pared by 3 bases and J by 6 bases, with 3 bases of the junction left unmatched.

The V and J genes are TRBV3-1 (or the pseudogene TRBV3-2) and TRBJ2-3, with D uncertain. CDR1 LGHDT and CDR2 YNNKEL come from the germline V gene (reference sequence). The CDR3 is 15 amino acids. V was trimmed by 1 base and J by 0 bases, leaving 8 bases between them. This CDR3 reads CASSQVRHSTDTQYF. The CDR3 coding sequence is TGTGCCAGCAGCCAAGTGAGACATAGCACAGATACGCAGTATTTT.

The V call is TRBV11-2, the J call TRBJ2-2; D gene unclear. The germline V gene has CDR1 SGHAT and CDR2 FQNNGV. The CDR3 has 16 amino acids. The V end lost 0 bases, the J end lost 1 base, and 9 bases lay between the germline ends. Here the CDR3 DNA reads TGTGCCAGCAGCTTAGACGTGCAGGTGAACACCGGGGAGCTGTTTTTT. Translating gives CASSLDVQVNTGELFF.

CDR3 sequence: CASSIQGEDEAFF. The CDR3 bases are TGTGCCAGTAGTATTCAAGGGGAGGATGAAGCTTTCTTT. This chain uses TRBV19 with TRBJ1-1; D may be TRBD1 (5 bases). The CDR3 has 13 residues. V lost 3 bases, J lost 7 bases, and 12 bases lay in between. The germline V gene has CDR1 LNHDA and CDR2 SQIVND (reference sequence).

This chain joins TRBV25-1 and TRBJ2-2, with D hard to call. V was shortened by 8 bases and J by 8 bases, with 12 bases between the two germline ends. This CDR3 has 12 amino acids. CDR1 and CDR2 (germline): MGHDK, SYGVNS. In DNA form, the CDR3 reads TGTGCCAGCTCCCCCACGGTGGGGGAGCTGTTTTTT. It specifies CASSPTVGELFF. The full variable domain, rest sourced from reference TRBV25-1 and TRBJ2-2, is EADIYQTPRYLVIGTGKKITLECSQTMGHDKMYWYQQDPGMELHLIHYSYGVNSTEKGDLSSESTVSRIRTEHFPLTLESARPSHTSQYLCASSPTVGELFFGEGSRLTVL.

The chain is built from TRBV19 and TRBJ2-1, with TRBD2 identical over 8 bases. The CDR3 runs 14 residues. V lost 3 bases and J lost 7; bases outside the gene matches: 5. Germline lookup yields CDR1 LNHDA and CDR2 SQIVND (reference sequence). DNA of the CDR3: TGTGCCAGTAGTATGTCCGGGAGGGCAAATGAGCAGTTCTTC. It specifies CASSMSGRANEQFF.

This clone turned up a few times. The gene calls are TRBV19 and TRBJ2-3; a possible D gene is TRBD2 (5 bases). The CDR3 has 12 amino acids. From germline, CDR1 is LNHDA and CDR2 SQIVND (reference sequence). Trimming cost V 6 bases and J 6 bases, with 10 bases left between them. The CDR3 bases are TGTGCCAGTAGGCTAGCCGGGGATACGCAGTATTTT. It translates to CASRLAGDTQYF.

V usage is TRBV5-5 and J usage is TRBJ2-2; 7 bases map to TRBD1. The CDR3 is 16 amino acids. Per the germline V gene, CDR1 is SGHKS and CDR2 is YYEKEE (reference sequence). Trimming cost V 8 bases and J 4 bases; bases outside gene matches: 14. CDR3 DNA: TGTGCCAGTTACCGAGAAGAACAGGGGAGCACCGGGGAGCTGTTTTTT. It codes for CASYREEQGSTGELFF.

The chain has TRBV25-1 and TRBJ1-2; weak D call: TRBD1 (6 bases). The CDR3 covers 15 residues. Trimming removed 1 base at V and 6 bases at J, with 15 bases between. In germline, CDR1 is MGHDK, CDR2 SYGVNS. In DNA, the CDR3 is TGTGCCAGCAGTGAATCTCTGGGGGCAAGGGATGGCTACACCTTC. Its protein is CASSESLGARDGYTF.

The V gene is TRBV7-9, the J gene TRBJ2-1; 7 nucleotides agree with TRBD1. After removal of 3 bases from V and 2 bases from J, the junction contained 4 bases not matched to a gene. There are 15 residues in the CDR3. The germline V gene encodes CDR1 SEHNR and CDR2 FQNEAQ (reference sequence). In DNA form, the CDR3 reads TGTGCCAGCAGCTTTACGGGGACAGCCTACAATGAGCAGTTCTTC. Protein: CASSFTGTAYNEQFF.

Worth noting for this clone: Other DNA sequences within the sample encode an identical CDR3. V and J are TRBV28 and TRBJ1-1; D gene uncertain. This CDR3 has 13 residues. The V end was cut by 2 bases, the J end by 0 bases, with 4 bases between. Germline CDR1 is MDHEN and CDR2 is SYDVKM. The CDR3 DNA sequence: TGTGCCAGCAGTTTACCCGTGAACACTGAAGCTTTCTTT. This gives the protein CASSLPVNTEAFF.

The V gene is TRBV29-1, the J gene TRBJ2-1; no definite D call. This CDR3 comprises 11 residues. The V gene lost 4 bases and the J gene lost 8 bases, with 9 bases spanning the gap. Germline CDR1 SQVTM, CDR2 ANQGSEA. Here the CDR3 DNA reads TGCAGCGTTGCCCCCCCCTATGAGCAGTTCTTC. It yields the protein CSVAPPYEQFF.

On this clone: This may come from a read error, since a much larger clone is one base off. V is TRBV11-2 and J is TRBJ2-5; 10 bases match TRBD2. The CDR3 has 14 amino acids. From germline, CDR1 is SGHAT and CDR2 FQNNGV. V gave up 5 bases and J gave up 2 bases; unmatched junction bases: 2. CDR3 amino acids: CASSRTSGQETQYF. DNA for the CDR3: TGTGCCAGCAGCCGGACTAGCGGACAAGAGACCCAGTACTTC.

The chain links TRBV28 to TRBJ1-2, with D unclear. V lost 7 bases and J 3 bases, leaving 6 bases between the germline ends. This CDR3 comprises 11 residues. Germline V gene sequence: CDR1 MDHEN, CDR2 SYDVKM. The CDR3 DNA is TGTGCCAGCAATGTAGACTATGGCTACACCTTC. Translating it yields CASNVDYGYTF.

This chain connects TRBV19 to TRBJ1-1; D may be TRBD1 (6 bases). The CDR3 is 16 residues long. Germline values: CDR1 LNHDA, CDR2 SQIVND (reference sequence). V dropped 7 bases and J dropped 1 base, with 19 bases sitting between them. The CDR3 here is CASTLKDRVTNTEAFF. CDR3 nucleotide sequence: TGTGCCAGTACCCTTAAGGACAGAGTTACGAACACTGAAGCTTTCTTT.

The gene calls are TRBV29-1 and TRBJ2-7; TRBD1 might be the D (6 bases). Germline CDR1 is SQVTM and CDR2 is ANQGSEA. V lost 3 bases, J lost 3 bases, and 9 bases lay in between. The CDR3 sequence is 12 residues long. CDR3 nucleotide sequence: TGCAGCGTTGACAGGGGAGACTACGAGCAGTACTTC. It translates to CSVDRGDYEQYF.

The chain couples TRBV7-8 to TRBJ1-1; tentatively, D is TRBD1 (6 bases). From germline, CDR1 is SGHVS and CDR2 FQNEAQ. The length of the CDR3 is 13 residues. Trimming cost V 7 bases and J 4 bases, with 13 bases left between them. CDR3 protein: CASKAGASTEAFF. The CDR3 DNA follows: TGTGCCAGCAAGGCGGGGGCCAGCACTGAAGCTTTCTTT.

This sequence joins TRBV15 and TRBJ1-2; 9 bases line up with TRBD1. The V gene end was trimmed by 4 bases and the J gene end by 3 bases; junction bases not matched to a gene: 6. The CDR3 totals 15 residues. The germline V gene has CDR1 LNHNV and CDR2 YYDKDF (reference sequence). The CDR3 region has the DNA TGTGCCACCAGCAACAGGGGGCTCGGGCACTATGGCTACACCTTC. Amino acid sequence: CATSNRGLGHYGYTF.